This T cell receptor beta chain was documented in a study of shared clonotypes between healthy human individuals. Overall study context: CD8 memory received one plate per donor, CD8 naive two, CD4 memory three and CD4 naive three.

This CDR3 spans 14 amino acids. The V gene's germline CDR1 is SEHNR and CDR2 FQNEAQ (reference sequence). The V gene lost 8 bases and the J gene lost 5 bases, with 18 bases spanning the gap. The method was immunoSEQ multiplex PCR; TCRdb's version includes in-frame clones alone and lacks a portion of them. This table holds 2 million to 2.5 million clones, 90% to 96% found once. The sequence was obtained from a man aged 18 to 35 in good health. V gene TRBV7-9 combines with J gene TRBJ1-1, with no clear D. The sample consisted of naive CD4+ T cells sorted from blood. Noted subset: CD45RA+ positively selected. The CDR3 spells CASAKSNVLTEAFF. In nucleotides, the CDR3 is TGTGCCAGCGCAAAATCCAACGTGTTGACTGAAGCTTTCTTT.